These 7 T cell receptor beta chains originate from one sample sequenced in a study of CD8+ T cells in alopecia areata. After isolation, RNA underwent reverse transcription to generate cDNA as the sequencing template. Here immunoSEQ multiplex PCR was the method, and the copy in TCRdb shows in-frame clones only, minus some. The data hold roughly 280,000 clones, with roughly 63% observed a single time. Treatment indicated: oral pan-JAK inhibitor, 5-10 mg twice daily. Specimen: CD4+ T cells sorted from blood, collected between weeks 51 and 54, from a patient treated with tofacitinib. Receptors were obtained from a human donor with alopecia areata.

The rearrangement links TRBV6-6 to TRBJ1-5, with D unresolved. This CDR3 has 13 residues. Trimming pared 6 bases from V and 4 bases from J, leaving 10 bases between. CDR1 and CDR2 (germline): MNHNY, SVGAGI (reference sequence). CDR3 amino acids: CASSSARNQPQHF. The CDR3 coding sequence is TGTGCCAGCAGCTCGGCGAGGAATCAGCCCCAGCATTTT.

V is TRBV9 and J is TRBJ2-5; the D is unclear. Trimming removed 0 bases from V and 1 base from J, with 10 bases in between. The CDR3 spans 15 residues. Germline V gene data show CDR1 as SGDLS and CDR2 as YYNGEE. CDR3 sequence reads: CASSVDTAPQETQYF. CDR3 sequence (DNA): TGTGCCAGCAGCGTAGACACAGCCCCCCAAGAGACCCAGTACTTC.

For this clone: This specimen includes other DNA sequences encoding the same CDR3. The chain is built from TRBV25-1 and TRBJ1-6, with 8 positions matching TRBD1. CDR3 length: 14 residues. Germline CDR1 and CDR2: MGHDK and SYGVNS. The trim removed 6 bases at V and 5 bases at J, leaving 3 bases unmatched. The CDR3, as DNA: TGTGCCAGCAGCGCGACAGGGGATAATTCACCCCTCCACTTT. It translates to CASSATGDNSPLHF.

V and J are TRBV18 and TRBJ1-1; D not resolved. Germline CDR1 KGHSH, CDR2 LQKENI. The CDR3 is 14 residues long. Trimming took off 6 bases at V and 3 bases at J, with 14 bases between the two ends. The CDR3 region is CASSLREGDTEAFF. The CDR3 DNA is TGTGCCAGCTCCCTAAGGGAGGGTGACACTGAAGCTTTCTTT.

This clone appeared a few times. This chain uses TRBV5-1 with TRBJ2-7; a possible D gene is TRBD1 (6 bases). There are 13 residues in the CDR3. From germline, CDR1 is SGHRS and CDR2 YFSETQ. Between the trimmed V and J ends, which lost 7 bases and 2 bases, there was a span of 13 bases. CDR3 sequence: CASSTGTPYEQYF. The CDR3 coding sequence is TGCGCCAGCTCCACCGGGACACCCTACGAGCAGTACTTC.

The rearrangement uses TRBV30 and TRBJ2-7; maybe TRBD2 (5 bases). The CDR3 extends over 10 amino acids. The germline V and J ends were trimmed by 7 bases and 3 bases, with 7 bases remaining between them. Germline V gene lookup returns CDR1 GTSNPN and CDR2 SVGIG (reference sequence). The CDR3 DNA is TGTGCCTCGGGGTTCTACGAGCAGTACTTC. It specifies CASGFYEQYF.

The V call is TRBV7-9, the J call TRBJ2-7; D could derive from TRBD1 or TRBD2 (5 bases each). The CDR3 runs 15 residues. V was cut by 6 bases and J by 0 bases, with 15 bases left in between. Germline values: CDR1 SEHNR, CDR2 FQNEAQ (reference sequence). DNA for the CDR3: TGTGCCAGCAGTCTTGAGGGGCTTAGCTCCTACGAGCAGTACTTC. Encoded protein: CASSLEGLSSYEQYF.